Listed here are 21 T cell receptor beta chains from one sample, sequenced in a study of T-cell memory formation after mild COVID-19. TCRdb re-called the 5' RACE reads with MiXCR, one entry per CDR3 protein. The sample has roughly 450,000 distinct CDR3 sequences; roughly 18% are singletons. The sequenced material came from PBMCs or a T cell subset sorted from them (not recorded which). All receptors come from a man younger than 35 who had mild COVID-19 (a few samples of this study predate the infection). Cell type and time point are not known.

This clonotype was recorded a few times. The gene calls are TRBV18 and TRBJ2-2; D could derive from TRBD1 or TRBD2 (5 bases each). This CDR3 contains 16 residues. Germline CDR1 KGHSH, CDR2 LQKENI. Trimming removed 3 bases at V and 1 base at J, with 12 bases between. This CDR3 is CASSPNGARNTGELFF. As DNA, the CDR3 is TGTGCCAGCTCACCTAACGGGGCGAGGAACACCGGGGAGCTGTTTTTT. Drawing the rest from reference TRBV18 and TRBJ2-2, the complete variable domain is NAGVMQNPRHLVRRRGQEARLRCSPMKGHSHVYWYRQLPEEGLKFMVYLQKENIIDESGMPKERFSAEFPKEGPSILRIQQVVRGDSAAYFCASSPNGARNTGELFFGEGSRLTVL.

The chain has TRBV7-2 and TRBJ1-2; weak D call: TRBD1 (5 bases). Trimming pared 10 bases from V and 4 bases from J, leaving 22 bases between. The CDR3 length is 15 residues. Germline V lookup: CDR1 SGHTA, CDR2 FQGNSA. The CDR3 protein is CATLRGSGRGYGYTF. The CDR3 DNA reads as TGTGCCACCCTCCGGGGGAGTGGACGGGGCTATGGCTACACCTTC.

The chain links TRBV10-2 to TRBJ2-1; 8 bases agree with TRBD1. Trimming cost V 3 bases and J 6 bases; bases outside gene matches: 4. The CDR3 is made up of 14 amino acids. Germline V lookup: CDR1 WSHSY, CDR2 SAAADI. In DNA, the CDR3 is TGCGCCAGCAGTGATAACAGGGGGTTCAATGAGCAGTTCTTC. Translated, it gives CASSDNRGFNEQFF.

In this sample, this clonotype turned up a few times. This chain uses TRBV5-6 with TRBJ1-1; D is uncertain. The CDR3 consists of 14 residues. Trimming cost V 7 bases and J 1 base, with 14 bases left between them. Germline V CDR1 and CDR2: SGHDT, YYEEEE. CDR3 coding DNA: TGTGCCAGCTATAAAACAGTATGGAACACTGAAGCTTTCTTT. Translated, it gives CASYKTVWNTEAFF.

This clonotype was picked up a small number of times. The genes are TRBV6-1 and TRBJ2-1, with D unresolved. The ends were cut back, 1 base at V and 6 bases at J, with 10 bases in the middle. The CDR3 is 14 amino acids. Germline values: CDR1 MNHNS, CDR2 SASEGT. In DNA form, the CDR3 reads TGTGCCAGCAGTGAAGAGGTGGTTCCCAATGAGCAGTTCTTC. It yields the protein CASSEEVVPNEQFF.

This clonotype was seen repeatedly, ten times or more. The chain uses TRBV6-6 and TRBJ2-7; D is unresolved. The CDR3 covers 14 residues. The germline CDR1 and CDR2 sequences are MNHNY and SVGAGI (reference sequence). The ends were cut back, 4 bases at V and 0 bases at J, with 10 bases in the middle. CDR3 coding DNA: TGTGCCAGCAGTTTCCGGTACATCTCCTACGAGCAGTACGTC. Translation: CASSFRYISYEQYV.

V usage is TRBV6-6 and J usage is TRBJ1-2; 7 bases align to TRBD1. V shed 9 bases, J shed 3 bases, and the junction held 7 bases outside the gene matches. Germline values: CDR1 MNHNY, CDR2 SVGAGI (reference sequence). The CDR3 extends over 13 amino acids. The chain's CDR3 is CASDPTGYYGYTF. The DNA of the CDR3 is TGTGCCAGTGACCCGACAGGGTACTATGGCTACACCTTC.

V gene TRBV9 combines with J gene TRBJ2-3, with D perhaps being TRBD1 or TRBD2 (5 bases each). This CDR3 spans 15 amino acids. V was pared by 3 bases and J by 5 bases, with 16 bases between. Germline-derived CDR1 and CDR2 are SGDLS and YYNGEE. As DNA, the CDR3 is TGTGCCAGCAGCGCACCCCCCGGGGCGGGAGATACGCAGTATTTT. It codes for CASSAPPGAGDTQYF. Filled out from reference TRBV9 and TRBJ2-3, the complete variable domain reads DSGVTQTPKHLITATGQRVTLRCSPRSGDLSVYWYQQSLDQGLQFLIQYYNGEERAKGNILERFSAQQFPDLHSELNLSSLELGDSALYFCASSAPPGAGDTQYFGPGTRLTVL.

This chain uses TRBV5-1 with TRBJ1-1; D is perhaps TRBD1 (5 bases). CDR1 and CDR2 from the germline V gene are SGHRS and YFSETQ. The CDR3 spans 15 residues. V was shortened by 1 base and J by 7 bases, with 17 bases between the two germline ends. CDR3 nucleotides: TGCGCCAGCAGCTTGTCTGGGGACGGACCCTTTGAAGCTTTCTTT. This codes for CASSLSGDGPFEAFF.

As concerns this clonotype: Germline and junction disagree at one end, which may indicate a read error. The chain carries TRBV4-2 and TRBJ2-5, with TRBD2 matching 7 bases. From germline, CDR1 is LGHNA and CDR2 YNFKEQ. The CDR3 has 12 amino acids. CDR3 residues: CASSHAGETKYF. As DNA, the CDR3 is TGTGCCAGCAGCCATGCGGGAGAGACCAAGTACTTC.

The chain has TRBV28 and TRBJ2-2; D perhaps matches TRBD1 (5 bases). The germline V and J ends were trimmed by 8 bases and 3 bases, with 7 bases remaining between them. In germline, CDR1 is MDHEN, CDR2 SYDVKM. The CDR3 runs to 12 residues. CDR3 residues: CASEQDTGELFF. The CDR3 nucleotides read TGTGCCAGCGAACAGGACACCGGGGAGCTGTTTTTT.

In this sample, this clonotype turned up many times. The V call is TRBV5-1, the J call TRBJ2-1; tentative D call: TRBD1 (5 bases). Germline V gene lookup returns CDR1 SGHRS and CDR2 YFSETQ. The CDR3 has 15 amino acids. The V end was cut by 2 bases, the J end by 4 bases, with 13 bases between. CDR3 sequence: CASSLLQGLYNEQFF. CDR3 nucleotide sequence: TGCGCCAGCAGCTTATTGCAGGGCCTATACAATGAGCAGTTCTTC. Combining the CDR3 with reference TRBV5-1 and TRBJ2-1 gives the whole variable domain KAGVTQTPRYLIKTRGQQVTLSCSPISGHRSVSWYQQTPGQGLQFLFEYFSETQRNKGNFPGRFSGRQFSNSRSEMNVSTLELGDSALYLCASSLLQGLYNEQFFGPGTRLTVL.

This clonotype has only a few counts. The CDR3 sequence is CASSGRGRLEQYF. In DNA, the CDR3 is TGTGCCAGCAGCGGCAGGGGGAGGCTCGAGCAGTACTTC. The gene calls are TRBV5-4 and TRBJ2-7; D is perhaps TRBD1 (7 bases). The germline gives CDR1 SGHNT, CDR2 YYREEE (reference sequence). The ends were cut back, 4 bases at V and 6 bases at J, with 14 bases in the middle. This CDR3 has 13 residues.

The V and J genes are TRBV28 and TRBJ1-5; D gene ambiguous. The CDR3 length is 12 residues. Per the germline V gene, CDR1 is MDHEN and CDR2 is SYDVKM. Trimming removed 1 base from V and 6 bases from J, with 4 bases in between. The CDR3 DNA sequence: TGTGCCAGCAGTTTATCCCCTCAGCCCCAGCATTTT. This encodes CASSLSPQPQHF.

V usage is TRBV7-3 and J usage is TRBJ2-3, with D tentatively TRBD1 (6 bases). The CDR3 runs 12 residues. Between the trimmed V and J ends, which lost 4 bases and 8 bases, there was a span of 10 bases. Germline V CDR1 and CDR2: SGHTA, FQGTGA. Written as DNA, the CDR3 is TGTGCCAGCAGCTCGACAGGAGGTACGCAGTATTTT. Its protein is CASSSTGGTQYF.

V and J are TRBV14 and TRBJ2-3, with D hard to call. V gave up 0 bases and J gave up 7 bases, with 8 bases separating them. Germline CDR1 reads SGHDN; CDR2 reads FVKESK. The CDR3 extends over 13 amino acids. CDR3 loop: CASSQDRQNTQYF. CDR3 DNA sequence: TGTGCCAGCAGCCAAGATCGGCAGAATACGCAGTATTTT.

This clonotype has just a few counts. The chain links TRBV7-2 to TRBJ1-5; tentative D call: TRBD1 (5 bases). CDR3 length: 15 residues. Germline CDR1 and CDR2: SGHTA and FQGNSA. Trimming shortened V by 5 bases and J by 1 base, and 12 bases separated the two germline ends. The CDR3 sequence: CASSIGTGSNQPQHF. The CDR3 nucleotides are TGTGCCAGCAGCATAGGGACCGGGAGCAATCAGCCCCAGCATTTT.

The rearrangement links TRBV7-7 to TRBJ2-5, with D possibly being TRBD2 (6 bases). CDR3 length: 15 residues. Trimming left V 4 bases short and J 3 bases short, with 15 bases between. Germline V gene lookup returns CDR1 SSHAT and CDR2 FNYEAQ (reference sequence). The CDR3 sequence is CASSSGWGVEETQYF. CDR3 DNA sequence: TGTGCCAGCAGCTCCGGTTGGGGGGTTGAAGAGACCCAGTACTTC.

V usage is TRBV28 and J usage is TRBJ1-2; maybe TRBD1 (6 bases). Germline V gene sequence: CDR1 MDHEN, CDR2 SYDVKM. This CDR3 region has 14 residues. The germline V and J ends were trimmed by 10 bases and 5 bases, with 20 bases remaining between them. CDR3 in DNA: TGTGCCACCCCAGGGCAGGGGATTGGGTATGGCTACACCTTC. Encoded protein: CATPGQGIGYGYTF.

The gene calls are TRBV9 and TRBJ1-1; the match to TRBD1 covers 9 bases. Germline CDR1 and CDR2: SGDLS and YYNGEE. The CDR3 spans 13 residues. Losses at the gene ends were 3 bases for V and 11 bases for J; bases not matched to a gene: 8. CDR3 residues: CASSEHAQGAAFF. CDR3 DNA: TGTGCCAGCAGCGAACATGCACAGGGGGCCGCTTTCTTT. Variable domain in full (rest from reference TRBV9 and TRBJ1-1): DSGVTQTPKHLITATGQRVTLRCSPRSGDLSVYWYQQSLDQGLQFLIQYYNGEERAKGNILERFSAQQFPDLHSELNLSSLELGDSALYFCASSEHAQGAAFFGQGTRLTVV.

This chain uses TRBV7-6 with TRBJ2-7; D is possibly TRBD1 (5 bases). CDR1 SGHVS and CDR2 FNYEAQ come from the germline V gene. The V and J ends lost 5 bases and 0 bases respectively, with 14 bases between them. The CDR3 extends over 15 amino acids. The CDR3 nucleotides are TGTGCCAGCAGCCATAACCCCGACAGCTCCTACGAGCAGTACTTC. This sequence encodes CASSHNPDSSYEQYF. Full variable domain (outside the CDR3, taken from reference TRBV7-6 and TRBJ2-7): GAGVSQSPRYKVTKRGQDVALRCDPISGHVSLYWYRQALGQGPEFLTYFNYEAQQDKSGLPNDRFSAERPEGSISTLTIQRTEQRDSAMYRCASSHNPDSSYEQYFGPGTRLTVT.